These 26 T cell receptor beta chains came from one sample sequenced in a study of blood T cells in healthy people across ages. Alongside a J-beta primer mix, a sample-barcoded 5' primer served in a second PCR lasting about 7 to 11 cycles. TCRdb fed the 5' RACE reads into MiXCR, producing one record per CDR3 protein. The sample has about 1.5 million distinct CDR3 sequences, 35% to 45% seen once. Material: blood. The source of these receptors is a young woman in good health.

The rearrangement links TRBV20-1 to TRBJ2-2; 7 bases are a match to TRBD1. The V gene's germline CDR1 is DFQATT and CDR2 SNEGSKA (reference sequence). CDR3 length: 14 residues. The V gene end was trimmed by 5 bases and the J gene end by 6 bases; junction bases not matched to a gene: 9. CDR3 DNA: TGCAGTGCTGGGGACAGTCGGAGGTCCGGGGAGCTGTTTTTT. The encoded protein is CSAGDSRRSGELFF.

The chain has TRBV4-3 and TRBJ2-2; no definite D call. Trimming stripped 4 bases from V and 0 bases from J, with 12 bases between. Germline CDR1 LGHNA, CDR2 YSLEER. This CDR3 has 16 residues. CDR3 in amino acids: CASSPGYNPNTGELFF. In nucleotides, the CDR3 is TGCGCCAGCAGCCCCGGCTACAATCCGAACACCGGGGAGCTGTTTTTT.

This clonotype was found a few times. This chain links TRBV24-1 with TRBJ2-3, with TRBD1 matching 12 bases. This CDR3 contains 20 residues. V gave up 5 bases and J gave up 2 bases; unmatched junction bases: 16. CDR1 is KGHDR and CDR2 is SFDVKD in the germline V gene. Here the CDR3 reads CATSGPGQGAAVPYTDTQYF. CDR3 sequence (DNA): TGTGCCACCAGTGGACCGGGACAGGGGGCGGCGGTACCATACACAGATACGCAGTATTTT.

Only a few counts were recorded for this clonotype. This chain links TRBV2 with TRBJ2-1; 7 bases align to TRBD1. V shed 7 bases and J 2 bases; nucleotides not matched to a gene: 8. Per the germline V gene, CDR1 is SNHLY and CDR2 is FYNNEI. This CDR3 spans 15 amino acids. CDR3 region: CASILGTGAYNEQFF. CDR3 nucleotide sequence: TGTGCCAGCATCCTCGGAACAGGGGCCTACAATGAGCAGTTCTTC.

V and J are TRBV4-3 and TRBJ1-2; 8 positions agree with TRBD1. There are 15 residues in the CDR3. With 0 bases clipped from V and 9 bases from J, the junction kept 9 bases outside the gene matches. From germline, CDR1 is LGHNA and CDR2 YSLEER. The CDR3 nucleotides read TGCGCCAGCAGCCAAGATTGGCAGGGGGCGGGTAGCTACACCTTC. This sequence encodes CASSQDWQGAGSYTF.

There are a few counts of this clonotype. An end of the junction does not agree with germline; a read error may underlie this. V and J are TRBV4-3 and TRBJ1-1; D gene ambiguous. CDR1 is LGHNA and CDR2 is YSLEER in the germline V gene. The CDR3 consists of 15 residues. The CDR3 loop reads CASSQANRGNSEAFF. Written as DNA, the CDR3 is TGCGCCAGCAGCCAAGCGAACCGCGGTAACAGTGAAGCTTTCTTT.

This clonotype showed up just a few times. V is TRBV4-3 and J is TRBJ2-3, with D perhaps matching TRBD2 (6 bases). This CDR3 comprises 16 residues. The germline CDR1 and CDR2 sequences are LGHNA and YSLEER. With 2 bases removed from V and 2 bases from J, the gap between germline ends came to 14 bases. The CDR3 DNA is TGCGCCAGCAGCCAACAAAGGGCGGGGCACACAGATACGCAGTATTTT. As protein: CASSQQRAGHTDTQYF.

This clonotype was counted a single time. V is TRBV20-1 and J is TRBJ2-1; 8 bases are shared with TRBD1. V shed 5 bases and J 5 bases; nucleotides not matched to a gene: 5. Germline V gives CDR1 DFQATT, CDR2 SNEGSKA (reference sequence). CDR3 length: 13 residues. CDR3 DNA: TGCAGTGCTCGGACAGGGATCCACAATGAGCAGTTCTTC. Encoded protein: CSARTGIHNEQFF.

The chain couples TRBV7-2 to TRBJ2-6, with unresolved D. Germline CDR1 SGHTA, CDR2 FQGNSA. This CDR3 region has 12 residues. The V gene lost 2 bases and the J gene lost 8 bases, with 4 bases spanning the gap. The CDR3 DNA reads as TGTGCCAGCAGCTTAAAGACCAACGTCCTGACTTTC. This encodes CASSLKTNVLTF.

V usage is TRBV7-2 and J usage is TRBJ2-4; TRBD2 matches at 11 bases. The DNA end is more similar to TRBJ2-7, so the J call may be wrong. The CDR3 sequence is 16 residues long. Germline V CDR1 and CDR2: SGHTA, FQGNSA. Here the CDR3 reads CASSLATTSGVYEQYF. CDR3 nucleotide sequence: TGTGCCAGCAGCTTAGCTACGACTAGCGGGGTCTACGAGCAGTACTTC.

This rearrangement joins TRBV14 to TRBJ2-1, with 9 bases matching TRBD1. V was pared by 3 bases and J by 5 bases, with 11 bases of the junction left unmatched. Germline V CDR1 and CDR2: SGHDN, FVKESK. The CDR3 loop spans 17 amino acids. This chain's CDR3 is CASSHETGGWFDNEQFF. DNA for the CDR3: TGTGCCAGCAGCCACGAAACAGGGGGCTGGTTTGACAATGAGCAGTTCTTC.

The CDR3 spells CASSPRAYQPQHF. The CDR3 DNA reads TGTGCCAGCAGCCCCCGCGCGTATCAGCCCCAGCATTTT. The chain joins TRBV27 to TRBJ1-5, with D unclear. The germline V gene has CDR1 MNHEY and CDR2 SMNVEV (reference sequence). The CDR3 loop spans 13 amino acids. V was clipped by 6 bases and J by 5 bases, with 11 bases between them.

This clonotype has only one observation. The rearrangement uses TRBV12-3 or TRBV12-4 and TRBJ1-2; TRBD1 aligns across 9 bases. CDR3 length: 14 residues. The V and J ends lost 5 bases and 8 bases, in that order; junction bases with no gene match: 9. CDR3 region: CASSRPGTGKGYTF. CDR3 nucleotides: TGTGCCAGCAGTCGCCCAGGGACAGGGAAAGGCTACACCTTC.

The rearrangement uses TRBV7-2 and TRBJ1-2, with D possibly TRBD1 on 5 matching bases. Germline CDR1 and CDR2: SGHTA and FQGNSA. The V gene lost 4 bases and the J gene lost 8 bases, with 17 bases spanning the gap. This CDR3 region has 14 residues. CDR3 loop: CASSSTTSGRGYTF. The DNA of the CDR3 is TGTGCCAGCAGCTCAACAACCTCAGGGAGGGGCTACACCTTC.

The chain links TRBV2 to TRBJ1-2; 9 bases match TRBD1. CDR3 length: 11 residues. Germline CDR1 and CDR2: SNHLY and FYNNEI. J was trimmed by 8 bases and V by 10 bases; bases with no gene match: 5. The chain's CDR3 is CATTGGYGYTF. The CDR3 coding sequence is TGTGCCACGACAGGGGGATACGGCTACACCTTC.

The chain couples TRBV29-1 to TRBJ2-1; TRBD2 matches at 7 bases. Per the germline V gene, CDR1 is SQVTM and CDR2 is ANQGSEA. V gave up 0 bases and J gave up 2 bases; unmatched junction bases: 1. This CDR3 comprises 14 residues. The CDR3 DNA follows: TGCAGCGTTGAAGAGGGAGGGACCTACAATGAGCAGTTCTTC. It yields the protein CSVEEGGTYNEQFF.

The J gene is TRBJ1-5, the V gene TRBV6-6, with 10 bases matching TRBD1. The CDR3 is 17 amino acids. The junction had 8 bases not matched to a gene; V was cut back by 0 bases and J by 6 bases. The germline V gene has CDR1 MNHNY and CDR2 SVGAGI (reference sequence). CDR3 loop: CASSYSGQGGKVQPQHF. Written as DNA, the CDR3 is TGTGCCAGCAGTTACTCAGGACAGGGGGGTAAGGTTCAGCCCCAGCATTTT.

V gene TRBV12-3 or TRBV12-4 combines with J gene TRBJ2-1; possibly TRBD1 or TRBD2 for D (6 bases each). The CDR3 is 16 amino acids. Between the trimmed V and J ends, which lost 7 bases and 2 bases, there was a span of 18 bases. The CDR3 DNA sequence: TGTGCCAGCAATAAGGGGGAGCGGAGGGCCTACAATGAGCAGTTCTTC. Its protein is CASNKGERRAYNEQFF.

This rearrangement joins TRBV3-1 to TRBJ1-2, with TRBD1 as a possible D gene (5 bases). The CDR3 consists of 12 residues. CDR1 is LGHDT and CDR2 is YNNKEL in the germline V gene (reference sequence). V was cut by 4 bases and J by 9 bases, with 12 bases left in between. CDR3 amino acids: CASSLEGLSYTF. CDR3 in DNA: TGTGCCAGCAGCCTGGAGGGGCTGAGCTACACCTTC. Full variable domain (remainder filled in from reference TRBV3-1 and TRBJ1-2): DTAVSQTPKYLVTQMGNDKSIKCEQNLGHDTMYWYKQDSKKFLKIMFSYNNKELIINETVPNRFSPKSPDKAHLNLHINSLELGDSAVYFCASSLEGLSYTFGSGTRLTVV.

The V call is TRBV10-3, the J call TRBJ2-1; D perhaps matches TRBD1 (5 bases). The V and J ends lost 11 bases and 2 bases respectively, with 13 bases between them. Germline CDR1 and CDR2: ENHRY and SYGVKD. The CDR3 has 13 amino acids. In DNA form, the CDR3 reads TGTGCCCCGAGACAGCGAGCCTACAATGAGCAGTTCTTC. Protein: CAPRQRAYNEQFF.

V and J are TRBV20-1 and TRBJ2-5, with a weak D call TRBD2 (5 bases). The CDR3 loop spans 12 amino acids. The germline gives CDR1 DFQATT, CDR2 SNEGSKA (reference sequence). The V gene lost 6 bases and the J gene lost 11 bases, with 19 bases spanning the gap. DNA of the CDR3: TGCAGTGCCAGGAGGCGGGCGGGTGAGCAGTACTTC. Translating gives CSARRRAGEQYF.

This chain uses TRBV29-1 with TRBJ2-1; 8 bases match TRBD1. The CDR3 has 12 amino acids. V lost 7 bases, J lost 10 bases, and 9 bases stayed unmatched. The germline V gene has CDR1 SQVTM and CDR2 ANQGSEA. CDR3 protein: CSGGQGSYEQFF. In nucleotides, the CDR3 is TGCAGCGGAGGACAGGGAAGCTACGAGCAGTTCTTC.

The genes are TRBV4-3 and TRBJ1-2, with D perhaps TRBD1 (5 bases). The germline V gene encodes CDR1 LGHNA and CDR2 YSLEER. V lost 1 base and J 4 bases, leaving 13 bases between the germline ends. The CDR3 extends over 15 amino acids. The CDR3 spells CASSQGQGAGYGYTF. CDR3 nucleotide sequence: TGCGCCAGCAGCCAAGGGCAAGGGGCGGGCTATGGCTACACCTTC.

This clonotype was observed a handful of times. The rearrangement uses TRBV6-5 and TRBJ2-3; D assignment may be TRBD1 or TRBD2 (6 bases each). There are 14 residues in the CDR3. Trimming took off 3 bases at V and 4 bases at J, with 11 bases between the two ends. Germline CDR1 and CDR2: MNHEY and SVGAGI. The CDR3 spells CASSYGGPPDTQYF. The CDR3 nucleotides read TGTGCCAGCAGTTATGGGGGGCCTCCAGATACGCAGTATTTT.

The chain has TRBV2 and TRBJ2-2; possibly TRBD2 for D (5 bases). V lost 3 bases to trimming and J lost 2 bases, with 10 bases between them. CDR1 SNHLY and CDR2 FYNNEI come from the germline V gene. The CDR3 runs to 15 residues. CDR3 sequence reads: CASSDTRANTGELFF. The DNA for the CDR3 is TGTGCCAGCAGTGATACGCGGGCCAACACCGGGGAGCTGTTTTTT.

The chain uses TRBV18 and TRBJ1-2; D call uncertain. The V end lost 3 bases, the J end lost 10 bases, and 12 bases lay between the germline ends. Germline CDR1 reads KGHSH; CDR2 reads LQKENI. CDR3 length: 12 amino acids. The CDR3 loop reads CASSPAGLNYTF. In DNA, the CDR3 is TGTGCCAGCTCACCGGCAGGTCTGAACTACACCTTC.